The T cell receptor (beta chain) under discussion was sequenced for a study of blood T cell repertoires in COVID-19. Germline CDR1 reads LGHDT; CDR2 reads YNNKEL (reference sequence). This CDR3 comprises 14 residues. V lost 3 bases, J lost 1 base, and 7 bases lay in between. Assay used: immunoSEQ multiplex PCR; TCRdb lists only in-frame clones, some missing. The sample shows around 250,000 clones, approximately 83% of them seen only once. There are a few counts of this clone. Sequencing was performed on PBMCs or T cells enriched from blood (not recorded which). The receptor was derived from a man aged 50 to 60 who had recovered from COVID-19. The rearrangement joins TRBV3-1 (or the pseudogene TRBV3-2) to TRBJ2-1, with D possibly matching TRBD2 (6 bases). For the CDR3, the DNA is TGTGCCAGCAGCCAGGAGGGATCCTACAATGAGCAGTTCTTC. It specifies CASSQEGSYNEQFF.